This TCR beta chain was retrieved from a study of neoadjuvant anti-PD-1 for oral cavity cancer. Profiled with immunoSEQ multiplex PCR; TCRdb holds only in-frame clones, not every one. The table has under 85,000 clones, roughly 80% seen once. This clone was seen once. Its antigen is unidentified. The ends lost 3 bases at V and 6 bases at J; junction bases unmatched: 7. CDR3 length equals 15 residues. The germline V gene encodes CDR1 ENHRY and CDR2 SYGVKD. Points from the study as a whole: Only three patients per response group were TCR-analyzed; validation needed.

This clonotype was obtained from a person between 35 and 79 years old with oral cavity squamous cell carcinoma. The sequences come from PBMCs, collected before nivolumab (anti-PD-1) treatment. The V gene is TRBV10-3, the J gene TRBJ1-4, with TRBD1 matching over 7 bases. CDR3 region: CAISDKGALHEKLFF. The CDR3, as DNA: TGTGCCATCAGTGATAAGGGGGCTTTACATGAAAAACTGTTTTTT.